The TCR beta chain under discussion was sequenced for a study of PD-1 blockade in classical Hodgkin lymphoma. No patient escaped relapse after autologous stem cell transplantation, and brentuximab vedotin exposure varied. Best responses included complete response and partial response; otherwise, the best response was progressive disease. Of note for this clone: Its cognate antigen is unknown.

Study-wide findings and caveats: Prior to therapy, complete responders displayed diversity much like that of newly diagnosed patients. Newly diagnosed patients had baseline TCR diversity that was reportedly lower than that of healthy donors.

Losses at the gene ends were 1 base for V and 3 bases for J; bases not matched to a gene: 2. This CDR3 spans 14 amino acids. Germline V gene sequence: CDR1 SEHNR, CDR2 FQNEAQ (reference sequence). Libraries were prepared by immunoSEQ multiplex PCR; TCRdb keeps only in-frame clonotypes and omits some of them. Among approximately 32,000 clones listed, around four fifths were seen once. Here the sequenced sample was peripheral blood mononuclear cells (PBMCs), taken at baseline. This TCR derives from a human donor with classical Hodgkin lymphoma. This sequence joins TRBV7-9 and TRBJ1-2; the match to TRBD1 covers 7 bases. The CDR3 loop is CASSLGGTDYGYTF. The CDR3 DNA reads TGTGCCAGCAGCTTAGGGGGGACAGACTATGGCTACACCTTC.